This T cell receptor beta chain was documented in a study of blood T cells in healthy people across ages (dated by TCRdb to between 2015 and 2017). Study-level background: In model experiments, template switching captured roughly one uniquely barcoded TCR beta cDNA molecule for every two T cells. Age-related changes in TCR beta repertoire diversity were measured in the study by deep sequencing normalized with unique cDNA molecular identifiers. Donors were grouped into four age groups: young (average 16 years), middle-aged (roughly 38), aged (around 60) and long-lived (about 89). To avoid experimental bias, donors of different ages were distributed randomly across sequencing lanes. For two donors (one aged 18 to 29 and one aged 80 or older), the study analyzed two additional independent replicas of 1 million unique cDNA reads from the same blood draw. Summary of the overall study and its limitations: Donor CMV infection status was unknown, potentially confounding age-related changes in expanded clonotypes. Compared with the aged group, the long-lived group had more naive CD4+ T cells, fewer expanded clones and increased TCR diversity, a pattern suggesting age selection. Observed TCR beta diversity correlated strongly with the percentage of naive T cells measured by flow cytometry. Because profiling used bulk unsorted PBMCs, naive and antigen-experienced compartments could not be compared conclusively. Total diversity estimates from one million sequenced T cells were considered lower bounds and underestimates. Observed TCR beta diversity per million T cells fell roughly linearly with age, and a significant reduction was already apparent by age around 40.

Receptors were amplified or captured by 5' RACE. Sequencing was carried out with an Illumina HiSeq 2500. A second PCR of roughly 6 to 11 cycles was run with a J-beta primer mix and a sample-barcoded 5' primer. A template-switch 5' adaptor carrying 12 random nucleotides introduced a unique molecular identifier onto each TCR beta cDNA molecule. Each sample yielded at least 3 million CDR3-containing paired-end reads. The Mint cDNA synthesis kit, primed by a TRBC-specific oligonucleotide, was used to synthesize first-strand cDNA from all RNA. Following uracil-DNA glycosylase treatment, all cDNA underwent a first 18-cycle PCR with the universal primers M1SS and BC2_uni_R. The paper's data handling went like this. Normalization of each sample was performed by random selection of 1 million high-quality reads, each carrying a distinct molecular identifier. Reads with shared molecular identifiers were discarded instead of being binned into consensus sequences. MiTCR, set to a Q25 quality threshold and the strictest error-elimination algorithm, was used for CDR3 identification, clonotype clustering and error correction. A nonparametric unseen species model using Euler transformation provided a lower-bound estimate of total TCR beta diversity. TCRdb took the public reads, trimmed them with fastp at Q25, ran MiXCR for clone calling and kept in-frame beta chains. Duplicate CDR3 protein sequences are folded into a single record with the most common DNA and genes. The V and J calls follow TCRdb's processing rather than the paper's. The sample data list around 1.5 million distinct CDR3 sequences, and approximately 59% of these were observed just once. The ten largest clones represent roughly 6.3% of the sample.

The germline V gene encodes CDR1 MGHRA and CDR2 YSYEKL. The CDR3 numbers 17 residues from cysteine through phenylalanine. Left in the record is the CDR3 DNA by itself, 51 bases read in frame from the first base. Deletion took 1 base off V and 0 bases off J, with a span of 13 bases between the germline ends. Donors were a few dozen systemically healthy Caucasian individuals from Russia aged roughly 6 to 95 years. Each donor gave ten milliliters of peripheral blood, collected into EDTA-treated Vacutainer tubes. PBMCs were isolated by Ficoll-Paque density-gradient centrifugation, with at least 7 million obtained per sample. Trizol reagent was used to extract total RNA from the PBMCs, yielding at least 6 micrograms per sample. For every donor, flow cytometry on a PBMC aliquot measured the percentage of naive CD45RAhigh/CD27high T cells. A remark on this clonotype: Which antigen it targets is not known. No base quality information exists; no much larger clone differs at one position.

This sequence was found in a man aged 18 to 30 in good health. The chain is made from TRBV4-1 and TRBJ1-5, with the D gene uncertain. The source material was blood. The nucleotide sequence is given as TGCGCCAGCAGCCAAGTCTGGGCAACATATAGCAATCAGCCCCAGCATTTT. Translated, it reads CASSQVWATYSNQPQHF.